The rows below give T cell receptor beta chains drawn from one sample of a study of T-cell reconstitution after alpha-beta-depleted transplantation in children. MiXCR was run by TCRdb on the PCR reads, yielding one entry per CDR3 protein. The repertoire includes more than 400,000 distinct CDR3 sequences, about an eighth of them detected once, and around 13% sits in the top ten. The specimen was PBMCs, mostly from graft donor cells, collected 180 days after TCRalphabeta/CD19-depleted stem cell transplant. The origin of the receptors is a female patient aged 2-9 years who had a stem cell transplant for aplastic anemia, so the T cells may come from the graft donor. The CDR3 runs from the conserved cysteine through the conserved F or W.

TRBV7-3	TRBJ2-7	CASSARGGLSSYEQYF
TRBV25-1	TRBJ2-2	CASSGGSTGELFF
TRBV28	TRBJ2-5	CASSFRGRKTQYF
TRBV12-3/TRBV12-4	TRBJ2-7	CASSFRQDGYEQYF
TRBV3-1	TRBJ2-3	CASSQQVTIPDTQYF
TRBV18	TRBJ1-1	CASSPLSGSTEAFF
TRBV5-1	TRBJ2-4	CASSLLNRKNIQYF
TRBV6-5	TRBJ2-7	CASSYSGVSTWEQYF
TRBV7-3	TRBJ2-7	CASSSPVSSYEQYF
TRBV28	TRBJ1-5	CASSWRQGGQPQHF
TRBV28	TRBJ2-6	CASRPLGFSGANVLTF
TRBV7-9	TRBJ2-7	CASSLLAAPAEQYF
TRBV29-1	TRBJ2-7	CSVGRQGSYEQYF
TRBV5-1	TRBJ1-2	CASSLGTEAIYGYTF
TRBV6-5	TRBJ1-1	CASRYAVDGFERRSLEAFF
TRBV7-2	TRBJ2-2	CASSLGGTGAGELFF
TRBV20-1	TRBJ2-1	CSARDPGHGTSGRVEQFF
TRBV24-1	TRBJ2-5	CATSGGEETQYF
TRBV29-1	TRBJ2-5	CSVQRGETQYF
TRBV21-1	TRBJ2-7	CASSKEERPPYEQYF
TRBV19	TRBJ1-5	CASSPRTGGAGNQPQHF
TRBV12-3/TRBV12-4	TRBJ2-1	CASSRTGGNNEQFF
TRBV14	TRBJ2-1	CASSQESGSPSYNEQFF
TRBV15	TRBJ2-1	CATSRDLPSGRTSYNEQFF
TRBV29-1	TRBJ2-1	CSVSTDVYNEQFF
TRBV6-5	TRBJ1-1	CASSYTGRSSLAFF
TRBV15	TRBJ1-1	CVTSRTRGTEAFF
TRBV12-5	TRBJ2-2	CASGLPPDRGRISNTGELFF
TRBV29-1	TRBJ2-3	CSVGQGRTDTQYF
TRBV7-8	TRBJ1-1	CASSRWKDRVTEAFF
TRBV28	TRBJ2-7	CASSPVRKLNYEQYF
TRBV29-1	TRBJ1-2	CSVGSGGRTNYGYTF
TRBV5-1	TRBJ2-1	CASSPGTSARDYNEQFF
TRBV7-8	TRBJ2-3	CASSSPYPSTDTQYF
TRBV18	TRBJ2-1	CASSRLAGGLSYNEQFF
TRBV11-1	TRBJ2-1	CASSLKGSGRASYNGQFF
TRBV6-2/TRBV6-3	TRBJ2-7	CASSSMVALYEQYF
TRBV11-2	TRBJ2-1	CASTPGLAGPSSYNEQFF
TRBV6-2/TRBV6-3	TRBJ2-5	CASSNLGDRGPWWTQYF
TRBV10-2	TRBJ2-3	CASSEFVPGTDTQYF
TRBV7-2	TRBJ2-1	CASSLTYSSSYNEQFF
TRBV11-2	TRBJ1-5	CASSFNPGQVHPNSNQPQHF